This T cell receptor beta chain was identified during a study of cytomegalovirus exposure and HLA in healthy donors. Across the study: The roughly 120 million unique TCR beta sequences, from 150 million to 200 million T cells, were found by an earlier analysis.

Unrecorded immune exposure was likely among donors, who were nominally healthy when sampled. A multiplex PCR was run with 60 Vbeta primers and 13 Jbeta primers. TCRdb's table, derived via immunoSEQ multiplex PCR, lists solely in-frame clones and lacks some. Altogether 190,000 or so clones are present, over 75% being singletons, with the ten largest covering about 0.1%. Sequenced input: PBMCs. The TCR comes from a boy aged 2 to 10 in good health and CMV-seronegative.

CDR3 in amino acids: CASLEAGGSQPQHF. The CDR3 DNA reads as TGTGCCAGCCTTGAGGCTGGGGGCTCTCAGCCCCAGCATTTT. V usage is TRBV19 and J usage is TRBJ1-5; D possibly corresponds to TRBD1 (6 bases). The V gene lost 9 bases and the J gene lost 6 bases, with 18 bases spanning the gap. There are 14 residues in the CDR3. Germline V CDR1 and CDR2: LNHDA, SQIVND (reference sequence).